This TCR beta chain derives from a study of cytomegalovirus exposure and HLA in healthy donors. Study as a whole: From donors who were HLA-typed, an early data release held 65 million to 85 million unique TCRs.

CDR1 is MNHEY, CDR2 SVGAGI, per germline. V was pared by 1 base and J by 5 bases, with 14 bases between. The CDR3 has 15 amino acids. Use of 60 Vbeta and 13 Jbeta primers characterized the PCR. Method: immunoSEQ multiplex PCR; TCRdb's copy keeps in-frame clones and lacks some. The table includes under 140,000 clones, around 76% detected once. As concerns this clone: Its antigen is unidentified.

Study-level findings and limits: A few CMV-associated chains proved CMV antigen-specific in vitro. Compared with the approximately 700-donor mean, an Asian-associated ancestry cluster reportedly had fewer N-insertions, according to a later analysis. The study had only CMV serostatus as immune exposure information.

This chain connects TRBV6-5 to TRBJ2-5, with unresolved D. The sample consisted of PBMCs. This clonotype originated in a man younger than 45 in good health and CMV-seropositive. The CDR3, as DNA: TGTGCCAGCAGTTACTTTTCGACACCCGGCGAGACCCAGTACTTC. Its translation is CASSYFSTPGETQYF.